The subject of this entry is one T cell receptor (beta chain). Other DNA variants within this sample encode the same CDR3. This CDR3 comprises 13 residues. CDR1 and CDR2 (germline): SGHRS, YFSETQ. Trimming pared 3 bases from V and 1 base from J, leaving 7 bases between. The data were obtained in a study of shared clonotypes between healthy human individuals. This table comes from immunoSEQ multiplex PCR, and its TCRdb copy is limited to in-frame clones, with some not included. The repertoire includes 2,500,000 or so clones, 93% of them detected once, and 0.35% to 0.45% sits in the top ten. The J gene is TRBJ2-5, the V gene TRBV5-1; no definite D call. The origin of this receptor is a man aged 18 to 30 in good health. Some clones in this sample may be carry-over from other donors' samples. Sample: naive CD4+ T cells from PBMCs. The subset: CD45RA+ positively selected. CDR3 loop: CASSSGFQETQYF. CDR3 coding DNA: TGCGCCAGCAGCTCCGGCTTCCAAGAGACCCAGTACTTC.